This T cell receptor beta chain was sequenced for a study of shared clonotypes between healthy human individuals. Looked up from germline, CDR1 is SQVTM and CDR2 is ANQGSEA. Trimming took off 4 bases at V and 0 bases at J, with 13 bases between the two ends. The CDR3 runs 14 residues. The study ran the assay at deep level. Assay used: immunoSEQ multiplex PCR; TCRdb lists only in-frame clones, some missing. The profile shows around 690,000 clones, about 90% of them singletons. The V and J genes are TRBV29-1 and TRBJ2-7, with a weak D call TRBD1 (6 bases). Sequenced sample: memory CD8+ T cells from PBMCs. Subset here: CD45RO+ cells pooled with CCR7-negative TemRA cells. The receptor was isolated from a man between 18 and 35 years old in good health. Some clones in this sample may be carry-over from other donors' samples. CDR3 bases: TGCAGCGTTGTTTGGCAGGGGCCCTCCTACGAGCAGTACTTC. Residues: CSVVWQGPSYEQYF.